This T cell receptor beta chain was recorded in a study of early T cells in non-severe SARS-CoV-2 infection. Overall study results and limits: The study's VDJdb matching favored anti-spike CD8 responses and missed private and CD4 specificities.

Germline CDR1 is DFQATT and CDR2 is SNEGSKA (reference sequence). The CDR3 has 15 residues. V gave up 3 bases and J gave up 5 bases, with 20 bases separating them. Notes on this clonotype: As yet, its antigen is unknown.

Using its own MiXCR run on the 5' RACE reads, TCRdb lists one record per CDR3 protein. Of some 40,000 distinct CDR3 sequences listed, 7.9% are singletons. This receptor was obtained from an adult who was a healthcare worker with PCR-confirmed SARS-CoV-2 infection or an uninfected control (not recorded which). Sequencing was performed on whole blood, taken at baseline. This chain uses TRBV20-1 with TRBJ2-7, with D perhaps TRBD2 (6 bases). The CDR3 region is CSARGGTWAPNEQYF. CDR3 coding DNA: TGCAGTGCTAGGGGCGGGACTTGGGCGCCCAACGAGCAGTACTTC.